This entry concerns a single T cell receptor (beta chain). This entry belongs to a study of cytomegalovirus exposure and HLA in healthy donors. V shed 4 bases, J shed 3 bases, and the junction held 5 bases outside the gene matches. This CDR3 is 14 amino acids long. Germline CDR1 and CDR2: LNHDA and SQIVND (reference sequence). 60 Vbeta and 13 Jbeta primers were used in PCR. The repertoire was sequenced with immunoSEQ multiplex PCR; TCRdb's copy has only in-frame clones and lacks some. The sample lists 120,000 or so clones, less than 80% occurring once. Source material: PBMCs. The chain uses TRBV19 and TRBJ1-2; 7 bases are a match to TRBD1. The receptor comes from a woman aged 45-60 years in good health and CMV-seropositive. The CDR3 bases are TGTGCCAGTAGTACCAGGGACAGCTACTATGGCTACACCTTC. It translates to CASSTRDSYYGYTF.